One sample yielded the 30 T cell receptor beta chains listed below, sequenced in a study of blood T cell repertoires in COVID-19. Measured with immunoSEQ multiplex PCR; TCRdb has only the in-frame clones, and not every one. This table has roughly 28,000 clones, 60% to 80% appearing once. Sequencing was performed on peripheral blood. The origin of the receptors is a woman in her seventies with active or convalescent COVID-19.

The chain recombines TRBV4-1 with TRBJ2-1, with TRBD2 identical over 12 bases. The trim removed 3 bases at V and 5 bases at J, leaving 5 bases unmatched. The CDR3 consists of 16 residues. CDR1 is MGHRA, CDR2 YSYEKL, per germline. The CDR3 region has the DNA TGCGCCAGCAGCCACGCGGGACTAGCGGGCCACAATGAGCAGTTCTTC. This encodes CASSHAGLAGHNEQFF.

This clone has just a few counts. The V and J genes are TRBV4-3 and TRBJ2-1; D call uncertain. V lost 4 bases and J 0 bases, leaving 10 bases between the germline ends. The CDR3 spans 15 residues. The germline gives CDR1 LGHNA, CDR2 YSLEER. The CDR3 loop is CASSPDRSSYNEQFF. DNA of the CDR3: TGCGCCAGCAGCCCCGACCGGAGCTCCTACAATGAGCAGTTCTTC.

The V and J genes are TRBV15 and TRBJ2-1; perhaps TRBD2 as D (6 bases). CDR3 length: 20 residues. Trimming shortened V by 0 bases and J by 1 base, and 22 bases separated the two germline ends. Germline V gene data show CDR1 as LNHNV and CDR2 as YYDKDF (reference sequence). Written as DNA, the CDR3 is TGTGCCACCAGCAGAGAGGACCCCGCCGAGCTAGCGACATCCTACAATGAGCAGTTCTTC. Amino acids: CATSREDPAELATSYNEQFF. Together with reference TRBV15 and TRBJ2-1, the CDR3 gives the full variable domain: DAMVIQNPRYQVTQFGKPVTLSCSQTLNHNVMYWYQQKSSQAPKLLFHYYDKDFNNEADTPDNFQSRRPNTSFCFLDIRSPGLGDTAMYLCATSREDPAELATSYNEQFFGPGTRLTVL.

The chain employs TRBV9 and TRBJ1-2; a possible D gene is TRBD1 (6 bases). This CDR3 is 14 amino acids long. The V gene's germline CDR1 is SGDLS and CDR2 YYNGEE. Trimming shortened V by 0 bases and J by 8 bases, and 14 bases separated the two germline ends. CDR3 nucleotides: TGTGCCAGCAGCGTAGGCCAGGGGAGATACGGCTACACCTTC. Protein sequence: CASSVGQGRYGYTF.

The chain combines TRBV15 with TRBJ1-1; D gene unclear. This CDR3 region has 13 residues. Germline CDR1 LNHNV, CDR2 YYDKDF (reference sequence). Trimming removed 6 bases at V and 0 bases at J, with 8 bases between. In DNA form, the CDR3 reads TGTGCCACCAGGGGCCAGATGAACACTGAAGCTTTCTTT. Residues: CATRGQMNTEAFF.

The gene calls are TRBV24-1 and TRBJ1-2; D may be TRBD1 (5 bases). Germline V gene sequence: CDR1 KGHDR, CDR2 SFDVKD. V lost 4 bases to trimming and J lost 4 bases, with 9 bases between them. CDR3 length: 13 amino acids. The CDR3: CATSEGATYGYTF. The CDR3 DNA follows: TGTGCCACCAGTGAAGGGGCTACCTATGGCTACACCTTC.

This clone was counted once. The gene calls are TRBV27 and TRBJ1-1; D gene ambiguous. This CDR3 spans 14 amino acids. The germline V gene encodes CDR1 MNHEY and CDR2 SMNVEV (reference sequence). V was trimmed by 4 bases and J by 0 bases, leaving 9 bases between them. CDR3 region: CASSSRGLNTEAFF. The CDR3 DNA reads as TGTGCCAGCAGTTCCCGCGGTCTGAACACTGAAGCTTTCTTT.

The chain employs TRBV15 and TRBJ2-5; 8 nucleotides match TRBD2. CDR3 length: 16 amino acids. Germline-derived CDR1 and CDR2 are LNHNV and YYDKDF (reference sequence). The ends lost 0 bases at V and 4 bases at J; junction bases unmatched: 7. The CDR3 sequence: CATSREGSLAGETQYF. CDR3 nucleotide sequence: TGTGCCACCAGCAGAGAAGGTAGTCTAGCGGGAGAGACCCAGTACTTC.

This clone was detected only once. This rearrangement joins TRBV19 to TRBJ1-3; TRBD1 matches 7 bases. CDR1 is LNHDA, CDR2 SQIVND, per germline (reference sequence). CDR3 length: 20 residues. With V trimmed by 1 base and J by 4 bases, 19 bases remained unmatched. The CDR3, as DNA: TGTGCCAGTAGTATAGTCCGGGACAGCAACGGTCACGGAGGCGGAAACACCATATATTTT. This gives the protein CASSIVRDSNGHGGGNTIYF.

This chain connects TRBV6-2 or TRBV6-3 to TRBJ2-7, with D tentatively TRBD2 (7 bases). In germline, CDR1 is MNHEY, CDR2 SVGEGT. There are 14 residues in the CDR3. Trimming shortened V by 3 bases and J by 6 bases, and 15 bases separated the two germline ends. The CDR3 protein is CASSYAAGAGEQYF. CDR3 nucleotides: TGTGCCAGCAGTTATGCGGCGGGGGCGGGCGAGCAGTACTTC.

V gene TRBV5-5 combines with J gene TRBJ2-7; D gene ambiguous. The V gene's germline CDR1 is SGHKS and CDR2 YYEKEE (reference sequence). V was trimmed by 0 bases and J by 0 bases, leaving 13 bases between them. The CDR3 runs 16 residues. CDR3 sequence reads: CASSLVAGPGSYEQYF. The DNA of the CDR3 is TGTGCCAGCAGCTTGGTTGCTGGTCCCGGCTCCTACGAGCAGTACTTC.

This clone appeared a few times. The rearrangement links TRBV7-9 to TRBJ2-1, with D possibly being TRBD1 (5 bases). In germline, CDR1 is SEHNR, CDR2 FQNEAQ (reference sequence). Trimming shortened V by 0 bases and J by 9 bases, and 9 bases separated the two germline ends. The CDR3 length is 13 residues. The DNA of the CDR3 is TGTGCCAGCAGCTTAGCCATAGACAGTGAGCAGTTCTTC. It is translated as CASSLAIDSEQFF.

CDR3 amino acids: CASSSIETGIYGYTF. The CDR3 nucleotides are TGTGCCAGCAGTTCCATCGAGACAGGGATCTATGGCTACACCTTC. V usage is TRBV6-1 and J usage is TRBJ1-2; 7 nucleotides align to TRBD1. The CDR3 is 15 residues long. CDR1 and CDR2 from the germline V gene are MNHNS and SASEGT. V shed 5 bases and J 4 bases; nucleotides not matched to a gene: 10.

This clone was counted once. The genes are TRBV5-1 and TRBJ2-5, with D possibly being TRBD2 (5 bases). Per germline, CDR1 SGHRS and CDR2 YFSETQ. V lost 1 base to trimming and J lost 5 bases, with 12 bases between them. This CDR3 region has 14 residues. In DNA, the CDR3 is TGCGCCAGCAGCTTGTCGGGGTCACGGGAGACCCAGTACTTC. It yields the protein CASSLSGSRETQYF.

V usage is TRBV27 and J usage is TRBJ1-4, with D unresolved. There are 15 residues in the CDR3. V lost 8 bases to trimming and J lost 2 bases, with 15 bases between them. Germline CDR1 MNHEY, CDR2 SMNVEV (reference sequence). The CDR3 coding sequence is TGTGCCAGCTCCCTTTCGACATTGACTAATGAAAAACTGTTTTTT. It yields the protein CASSLSTLTNEKLFF. The variable domain in full, with the rest retrieved from reference TRBV27 and TRBJ1-4, is EAQVTQNPRYLITVTGKKLTVTCSQNMNHEYMSWYRQDPGLGLRQIYYSMNVEVTDKGDVPEGYKVSRKEKRNFPLILESPSPNQTSLYFCASSLSTLTNEKLFFGSGTQLSVL.

V and J are TRBV7-2 and TRBJ2-5, with TRBD2 matching over 7 bases. Trimming removed 2 bases from V and 5 bases from J; junction bases left unmatched: 2. Per germline, CDR1 SGHTA and CDR2 FQGNSA. The CDR3 runs to 13 residues. The CDR3 DNA sequence: TGTGCCAGCAGCTTATGGGGGGGGGAGACCCAGTACTTC. This gives the protein CASSLWGGETQYF.

The CDR3 bases are TGTGCCAGCAGCGTAGCGGGACAGGGAGGCTACGAGCAGTACTTC. Its protein is CASSVAGQGGYEQYF. This rearrangement joins TRBV9 to TRBJ2-7, with 9 bases identical to TRBD1. CDR3 length: 15 amino acids. V shed 0 bases and J 3 bases; nucleotides not matched to a gene: 4. Germline V gives CDR1 SGDLS, CDR2 YYNGEE. The entire variable domain, with the rest obtained from reference TRBV9 and TRBJ2-7, is as follows: DSGVTQTPKHLITATGQRVTLRCSPRSGDLSVYWYQQSLDQGLQFLIQYYNGEERAKGNILERFSAQQFPDLHSELNLSSLELGDSALYFCASSVAGQGGYEQYFGPGTRLTVT.

The chain couples TRBV9 to TRBJ2-3; a weak D match, TRBD2 (6 bases). The germline CDR1 and CDR2 sequences are SGDLS and YYNGEE. The V end was cut by 1 base, the J end by 2 bases, with 11 bases between. This CDR3 spans 15 amino acids. CDR3 nucleotide sequence: TGTGCCAGCAGCGTAAGGGCGGGAATCACAGATACGCAGTATTTT. This codes for CASSVRAGITDTQYF.

This CDR3 is CASSVAGQGFPSGNTIYF. CDR3 nucleotide sequence: TGTGCCAGCAGCGTAGCGGGACAGGGATTTCCCTCTGGAAACACCATATATTTT. This chain connects TRBV9 to TRBJ1-3, with 9 bases matching TRBD1. This CDR3 spans 18 amino acids. Trimming at V came to 0 bases and at J to 0 bases, leaving 7 bases not matched to a gene. In germline, CDR1 is SGDLS, CDR2 YYNGEE.

The V and J genes are TRBV14 and TRBJ1-4; 9 nucleotides line up with TRBD1. V shed 4 bases, J shed 10 bases, and the junction held 4 bases outside the gene matches. Looked up from germline, CDR1 is SGHDN and CDR2 is FVKESK. This CDR3 region has 13 residues. CDR3 nucleotide sequence: TGTGCCAGCAGCCGAACAGGGGGCGCAAAACTGTTTTTT. Amino acid sequence: CASSRTGGAKLFF.

The rearrangement links TRBV30 to TRBJ1-1; D gene ambiguous. V was pared by 2 bases and J by 10 bases, with 14 bases between. The CDR3 is 12 residues long. Germline values: CDR1 GTSNPN, CDR2 SVGIG (reference sequence). The CDR3 nucleotides read TGTGCCTGGAGTTCCTGGTCAGGTAGAGCTTTCTTT. This codes for CAWSSWSGRAFF. Full variable domain (missing parts from reference TRBV30 and TRBJ1-1): SQTIHQWPATLVQPVGSPLSLECTVEGTSNPNLYWYRQAAGRGLQLLFYSVGIGQISSEVPQNLSASRPQDRQFILSSKKLLLSDSGFYLCAWSSWSGRAFFGQGTRLTVV.

The V gene is TRBV9, the J gene TRBJ1-1, with D perhaps matching TRBD1 (5 bases). Germline values: CDR1 SGDLS, CDR2 YYNGEE. The ends were cut back, 5 bases at V and 1 base at J, with 9 bases in the middle. CDR3 length equals 13 residues. CDR3 in DNA: TGTGCCAGCAGTGAAACAGGGAACACTGAAGCTTTCTTT. It specifies CASSETGNTEAFF.

This clone was seen a few times. The chain is built from TRBV29-1 and TRBJ2-5, with TRBD1 matching 9 bases. The CDR3 is made up of 14 amino acids. With V trimmed by 6 bases and J by 2 bases, 7 bases remained unmatched. Germline V gives CDR1 SQVTM, CDR2 ANQGSEA. CDR3 DNA sequence: TGCAGCGTCCCCCGGACAGGGGCACAAGAGACCCAGTACTTC. It codes for CSVPRTGAQETQYF.

This clone was counted only a few times. This chain connects TRBV12-3 or TRBV12-4 to TRBJ1-5; D unclear. Deletions cut 7 bases from V and 9 bases from J, with 16 bases between. The CDR3 sequence is 13 residues long. For the CDR3, the DNA is TGTGCCAGCAACCTTGGAGGATCGAGGCCCCAGCATTTT. Translation gives CASNLGGSRPQHF.

V gene TRBV11-2 combines with J gene TRBJ1-4; 8 bases align to TRBD1. V shed 2 bases, J shed 0 bases, and the junction held 11 bases outside the gene matches. CDR1 and CDR2 from the germline V gene are SGHAT and FQNNGV. The CDR3 is made up of 19 amino acids. Here the CDR3 DNA reads TGTGCCAGCAGCTTAAGACAGGGGACGGGGATTGCAACTAATGAAAAACTGTTTTTT. Its translation: CASSLRQGTGIATNEKLFF.

V usage is TRBV6-2 or TRBV6-3 and J usage is TRBJ2-2, with a tentative D call TRBD2 (5 bases). V dropped 5 bases and J dropped 3 bases, with 13 bases sitting between them. The germline gives CDR1 MNHEY, CDR2 SVGEGT. CDR3 size: 15 residues. The CDR3 DNA is TGTGCCAGCAGTCGCCTCACTAGACACACCGGGGAGCTGTTTTTT. Protein: CASSRLTRHTGELFF.

The CDR3 sequence is CASREGAENTEAFF. CDR3 bases: TGCGCCAGCAGGGAGGGGGCGGAAAACACTGAAGCTTTCTTT. The chain joins TRBV5-1 to TRBJ1-1; TRBD1 aligns across 7 bases. The CDR3 sequence is 14 residues long. Looked up from germline, CDR1 is SGHRS and CDR2 is YFSETQ. V lost 5 bases to trimming and J lost 2 bases; unmatched junction nucleotides: 6.

The chain joins TRBV6-2 or TRBV6-3 to TRBJ1-2; D is ambiguous. Per the germline V gene, CDR1 is MNHEY and CDR2 is SVGEGT. Deletions cut 0 bases from V and 4 bases from J, with 21 bases between. The length of the CDR3 is 18 residues. The CDR3, as DNA: TGTGCCAGCAGTTACTCGCAAGGGAACCATCTAGCCATCTATGGCTACACCTTC. It yields the protein CASSYSQGNHLAIYGYTF.

This clone appeared a few times. The chain is built from TRBV12-3 or TRBV12-4 and TRBJ1-5; TRBD1 matches at 8 bases. V was clipped by 7 bases and J by 7 bases; unmatched bases: 6. The CDR3 is 13 amino acids. CDR3 residues: CASTPRQGQPQHF. CDR3 sequence (DNA): TGTGCCAGCACCCCCCGACAGGGGCAGCCCCAGCATTTT.

This chain joins TRBV7-2 and TRBJ1-6, with 8 bases matching TRBD1. V trimming: 5 bases; J trimming: 4 bases; junction bases outside the gene matches: 4. There are 15 residues in the CDR3. Looked up from germline, CDR1 is SGHTA and CDR2 is FQGNSA. Written as DNA, the CDR3 is TGTGCCAGCAGCCCTAGGACAGGGTATAATTCACCCCTCCACTTT. Amino acids: CASSPRTGYNSPLHF.